Presented here are 23 T cell receptor beta chains from one specimen sequenced in a study of shared clonotypes between healthy human individuals. Profiling relied on immunoSEQ multiplex PCR, and the TCRdb table lists in-frame clones only, not all of them. The sample has around 500,000 clones, roughly three quarters seen once. What was sequenced was PBMCs. The origin of the receptors is a woman in her thirties or forties in good health. Some clones in this sample may be carry-over from other donors' samples.

The rearrangement uses TRBV15 and TRBJ1-6, with D tentatively TRBD1 (5 bases). Looked up from germline, CDR1 is LNHNV and CDR2 is YYDKDF (reference sequence). The CDR3 length is 13 residues. The V and J ends lost 3 bases and 8 bases respectively, with 8 bases between them. The DNA of the CDR3 is TGTGCCACCAGCAGTTTACAGGATTCACCCCTCCACTTT. Amino acids: CATSSLQDSPLHF.

The V call is TRBV5-4, the J call TRBJ2-1; TRBD1 matches at 8 bases. CDR3 length: 16 amino acids. J lost 8 bases, V lost 0 bases, and 10 bases had no gene match. From germline, CDR1 is SGHNT and CDR2 YYREEE (reference sequence). CDR3 sequence: CASSLAVLQGADEQFF. CDR3 bases: TGTGCCAGCAGCTTGGCCGTTTTGCAGGGGGCGGATGAGCAGTTCTTC. Full variable domain (missing parts from reference TRBV5-4 and TRBJ2-1): ETGVTQSPTHLIKTRGQQVTLRCSSQSGHNTVSWYQQALGQGPQFIFQYYREEENGRGNFPPRFSGLQFPNYSSELNVNALELDDSALYLCASSLAVLQGADEQFFGPGTRLTVL.

The chain uses TRBV5-1 and TRBJ2-2, with D possibly being TRBD1 (5 bases). V lost 10 bases to trimming and J lost 0 bases, with 13 bases between them. This CDR3 is 14 amino acids long. In germline, CDR1 is SGHRS, CDR2 YFSETQ. CDR3 loop: CAARQGTNTGELFF. DNA for the CDR3: TGCGCCGCAAGGCAGGGTACGAACACCGGGGAGCTGTTTTTT.

This clone was detected ten times or more. J is TRBJ2-1 and V is TRBV27; unclear D gene. Germline V gives CDR1 MNHEY, CDR2 SMNVEV (reference sequence). This CDR3 region has 15 residues. V was cut by 1 base and J by 0 bases, with 7 bases left in between. CDR3 bases: TGTGCCAGCAGTTTATATCCCCTCTCCTACAATGAGCAGTTCTTC. Its translation: CASSLYPLSYNEQFF.

The rearrangement uses TRBV7-8 and TRBJ2-1; 12 bases line up with TRBD2. Germline V gene lookup returns CDR1 SGHVS and CDR2 FQNEAQ. Losses at the gene ends were 2 bases for V and 7 bases for J; bases not matched to a gene: 9. This CDR3 contains 17 residues. The CDR3 DNA is TGTGCCAGCAGCTTAAGGCTAGCGGGAGGGCCGTTTAATGAGCAGTTCTTC. Protein sequence: CASSLRLAGGPFNEQFF.

This clone was counted a single time. One junction end does not reproduce the germline sequence, and a read error may be involved. This sequence joins TRBV9 and TRBJ1-2; TRBD1 is a possible D gene (5 bases). This CDR3 comprises 13 residues. Germline CDR1 and CDR2: SGDLS and YYNGEE. The CDR3 DNA sequence: TGTGCCGGCAGCGTAGACGACAGTCATGGCTACACCTTC. Amino acids: CAGSVDDSHGYTF.

The chain is built from TRBV28 and TRBJ2-7; tentatively, D is TRBD1 or TRBD2 (5 bases each). V was cut by 4 bases and J by 3 bases, with 19 bases left in between. This CDR3 comprises 16 residues. Per germline, CDR1 MDHEN and CDR2 SYDVKM. The CDR3 sequence is CASSSPRDGGRYEQYF. As DNA, the CDR3 is TGTGCCAGCAGTTCCCCCCGGGACGGCGGTCGCTACGAGCAGTACTTC.

This sequence joins TRBV10-3 and TRBJ2-1, with 8 bases lining up with TRBD2. Germline CDR1 ENHRY, CDR2 SYGVKD. The V gene end was trimmed by 9 bases and the J gene end by 4 bases; junction bases not matched to a gene: 5. The length of the CDR3 is 13 residues. CDR3 nucleotides: TGTGCCATTGGACTAGCAGATTACAATGAGCAGTTCTTC. It specifies CAIGLADYNEQFF.

The V call is TRBV12-2, the J call TRBJ2-1; TRBD2 is taken as the D call from the table, unchecked against the DNA. TRBV12-2 is listed as a pseudogene. CDR3 size: 11 residues. CDR3 nucleotides: TGTGCAAGTCGCTTAGCGACTAACGAGTTCTTC. Translated: CASRLATNEFF.

This chain connects TRBV15 to TRBJ2-7, with a weak D call TRBD1 (5 bases). The CDR3 runs 14 residues. The germline V gene encodes CDR1 LNHNV and CDR2 YYDKDF (reference sequence). V lost 0 bases to trimming and J lost 6 bases, with 12 bases between them. CDR3 coding DNA: TGTGCCACCAGCAGAGATTCCAGGGTAGGCGAGCAGTACTTC. This codes for CATSRDSRVGEQYF.

This chain uses TRBV7-2 with TRBJ2-1; TRBD2 matches at 8 bases. Germline V gene sequence: CDR1 SGHTA, CDR2 FQGNSA. With 4 bases clipped from V and 5 bases from J, the junction kept 7 bases outside the gene matches. This CDR3 has 15 amino acids. The CDR3 region is CASSSHSSGNNEQFF. The CDR3 DNA follows: TGTGCCAGCAGCTCCCATAGTAGCGGGAACAATGAGCAGTTCTTC.

The CDR3 region has the DNA TGTGCCAGCAGTGGAGGGGGGGTCGGCGCTCCTTACGAGCAGTACTTC. Protein sequence: CASSGGGVGAPYEQYF. The chain employs TRBV6-1 and TRBJ2-7; the D gene is possibly TRBD2 (7 bases). Per the germline V gene, CDR1 is MNHNS and CDR2 is SASEGT. CDR3 length equals 16 residues. The ends were cut back, 4 bases at V and 4 bases at J, with 20 bases in the middle.

This chain's CDR3 is CASSSRDINEKLFF. The DNA of the CDR3 is TGTGCCAGCAGTTCTCGGGACATTAATGAAAAACTGTTTTTT. The chain links TRBV7-8 to TRBJ1-4, with D perhaps TRBD1 (6 bases). There are 14 residues in the CDR3. Germline lookup yields CDR1 SGHVS and CDR2 FQNEAQ. V was pared by 6 bases and J by 4 bases, with 12 bases between.

The chain has TRBV9 and TRBJ2-1; D is possibly TRBD2 (5 bases). The CDR3 sequence is 12 residues long. Trimming stripped 7 bases from V and 5 bases from J, with 10 bases between. Germline CDR1 reads SGDLS; CDR2 reads YYNGEE. The CDR3 reads CASADWNNEQFF. DNA of the CDR3: TGTGCCAGCGCGGACTGGAACAATGAGCAGTTCTTC.

This clone has only a few counts. The V call is TRBV11-2, the J call TRBJ1-1; D is unresolved. Germline-derived CDR1 and CDR2 are SGHAT and FQNNGV. The CDR3 is 11 residues long. V dropped 6 bases and J dropped 5 bases, with 7 bases sitting between them. The CDR3 DNA sequence: TGTGCCAGCAGTATAAGGACTGAAGCTTTCTTT. It is translated as CASSIRTEAFF.

The chain employs TRBV14 and TRBJ2-7; 11 nucleotides line up with TRBD1. After removal of 3 bases from V and 3 bases from J, the junction contained 4 bases not matched to a gene. The CDR3 is made up of 15 amino acids. Germline values: CDR1 SGHDN, CDR2 FVKESK. The CDR3 sequence: CASSHQGTGGYEQYF. The CDR3 coding sequence is TGTGCCAGCAGCCATCAAGGGACAGGGGGCTACGAGCAGTACTTC.

A single count supports this clone. The chain combines TRBV19 with TRBJ1-1; perhaps TRBD1 as D (6 bases). V lost 7 bases and J 4 bases, leaving 13 bases between the germline ends. Germline loops: CDR1 LNHDA, CDR2 SQIVND (reference sequence). The CDR3 has 13 residues. This CDR3 reads CASKIGRGTEAFF. The CDR3 region has the DNA TGTGCCAGTAAGATCGGCAGGGGCACTGAAGCTTTCTTT. The full variable domain, completed using reference TRBV19 and TRBJ1-1, is DGGITQSPKYLFRKEGQNVTLSCEQNLNHDAMYWYRQDPGQGLRLIYYSQIVNDFQKGDIAEGYSVSREKKESFPLTVTSAQKNPTAFYLCASKIGRGTEAFFGQGTRLTVV.

The chain combines TRBV23-1 with TRBJ2-5; 7 nucleotides align to TRBD1. The last part of the DNA fits TRBJ2-7 better; the J call may be wrong. TRBV23-1 is known as an ORF, though its function is uncertain. The CDR3 totals 14 residues. The CDR3 region is CASSHPGGGYEQYF. The CDR3 DNA follows: TGCGCCAGCAGTCACCCAGGGGGTGGGTACGAGCAGTACTTC.

CDR3 loop: CASVGQGWDQPQHF. CDR3 nucleotide sequence: TGTGCCAGCGTAGGACAGGGTTGGGATCAGCCCCAGCATTTT. The rearrangement links TRBV2 to TRBJ1-5; the match to TRBD1 covers 8 bases. The CDR3 has 14 residues. V shed 8 bases and J 5 bases; nucleotides not matched to a gene: 8. Per the germline V gene, CDR1 is SNHLY and CDR2 is FYNNEI. The variable domain in full, with the rest retrieved from reference TRBV2 and TRBJ1-5, is EPEVTQTPSHQVTQMGQEVILRCVPISNHLYFYWYRQILGQKVEFLVSFYNNEISEKSEIFDDQFSVERPDGSNFTLKIRSTKLEDSAMYFCASVGQGWDQPQHFGDGTRLSIL.

The V and J genes are TRBV7-2 and TRBJ2-3; TRBD2 matches at 8 bases. CDR1 and CDR2 (germline): SGHTA, FQGNSA. V lost 4 bases, J lost 5 bases, and 8 bases stayed unmatched. This CDR3 contains 15 residues. The CDR3 reads CASSSPGGRQDTQYF. The DNA of the CDR3 is TGTGCCAGCAGCTCCCCAGGCGGGAGGCAAGATACGCAGTATTTT.

The V gene is TRBV7-2, the J gene TRBJ2-1; TRBD2 matches 14 bases. Germline CDR1 is SGHTA and CDR2 is FQGNSA. The CDR3 is 15 residues long. The trim removed 5 bases at V and 8 bases at J, leaving 5 bases unmatched. The DNA of the CDR3 is TGTGCCAGCAGCCCCCGACTAGCGGGAGGGGATGAGCAGTTCTTC. Its protein is CASSPRLAGGDEQFF.

This chain uses TRBV10-3 with TRBJ2-1, with 8 bases that match TRBD1. The CDR3 loop spans 14 amino acids. CDR1 is ENHRY and CDR2 is SYGVKD in the germline V gene. The ends lost 10 bases at V and 13 bases at J; junction bases unmatched: 18. Here the CDR3 reads CATLQGQVLESQFF. The CDR3 nucleotides read TGTGCCACCTTACAGGGACAGGTACTCGAATCACAGTTCTTC.

Details on this clone: A read error may produce the germline difference seen at one junction end. V gene TRBV30 combines with J gene TRBJ2-1; TRBD2 is a possible D gene (6 bases). In germline, CDR1 is GTSNPN, CDR2 SVGIG (reference sequence). CDR3 size: 12 residues. The CDR3 DNA follows: TGTGCCCGGAGTCGACTAGGCAATGAGCAGTTCTTC. Translating gives CARSRLGNEQFF.